These 13 T cell receptor beta chains share one sample of origin, sequenced in a study of PD-L1 blockade in urothelial cancer (dated by TCRdb to 2016 to 2017). The time point label for this specimen denotes: pretreatment peripheral blood. Libraries were made using the immunoSEQ multiplex PCR assay. Held by TCRdb, this immuneACCESS table contains in-frame sequences only and omits some clones. Under half of the omission traces to an unresolved V gene where checked; the cause of the rest is unknown. Here the sample has roughly 43,000 clones; approximately 80% occur a single time. The ten most abundant clones make up about a sixth of the sample. The sequencing used PBMCs, collected around atezolizumab (anti-PD-L1) treatment. These receptor sequences come from a man aged 60 to 75 with urothelial cancer.

The V and J genes are TRBV2 and TRBJ2-3; TRBD2 is a possible D gene (5 bases). CDR3 length: 15 amino acids. The V and J ends lost 3 bases and 3 bases respectively, with 13 bases between them. Germline CDR1 and CDR2: SNHLY and FYNNEI. CDR3 sequence reads: CASSEVRGTTDTQYF. The CDR3 DNA is TGTGCCAGCAGTGAGGTTCGGGGAACTACAGATACGCAGTATTTT.

V usage is TRBV28 and J usage is TRBJ1-6; D not resolved. CDR3 size: 14 residues. V was cut by 3 bases and J by 13 bases, with 16 bases left in between. From germline, CDR1 is MDHEN and CDR2 SYDVKM. As DNA, the CDR3 is TGTGCCAGCAGTTTTCCCCTTGGGAGGGTCCCCCTCCACTTT. Protein: CASSFPLGRVPLHF.

The V and J genes are TRBV4-2 and TRBJ2-2, with a possible D match to TRBD1 (7 bases). The germline V gene has CDR1 LGHNA and CDR2 YNFKEQ. V lost 0 bases and J 5 bases, leaving 10 bases between the germline ends. The length of the CDR3 is 15 residues. The CDR3: CASSQEAGGTGELFF. In DNA form, the CDR3 reads TGTGCCAGCAGCCAAGAGGCAGGGGGGACCGGGGAGCTGTTTTTT.

The chain recombines TRBV6-4 with TRBJ1-5; 8 positions agree with TRBD1. With 2 bases clipped from V and 0 bases from J, the junction kept 6 bases outside the gene matches. The CDR3 spans 17 residues. Germline CDR1 is MRHNA and CDR2 is SNTAGT. The CDR3 loop is CASSDPGQGNSNQPQHF. The DNA of the CDR3 is TGTGCCAGCAGTGACCCCGGACAGGGAAATAGCAATCAGCCCCAGCATTTT.

The chain links TRBV7-7 to TRBJ2-2, with D possibly being TRBD2 (6 bases). The CDR3 has 14 residues. CDR1 and CDR2 (germline): SSHAT, FNYEAQ (reference sequence). This chain's CDR3 is CASSAGRNTGELFF. The CDR3 DNA follows: TGTGCTAGCTCTGCGGGACGGAACACCGGGGAGCTGTTTTTT.

The chain couples TRBV19 to TRBJ2-2; 7 nucleotides align to TRBD1. CDR3 size: 16 residues. With 3 bases clipped from V and 6 bases from J, the junction kept 10 bases outside the gene matches. CDR1 is LNHDA and CDR2 is SQIVND in the germline V gene (reference sequence). CDR3 loop: CASSMEQGNIPGELFF. Written as DNA, the CDR3 is TGTGCCAGTAGTATGGAACAGGGGAATATCCCCGGGGAGCTGTTTTTT.

A single count supports this clone. The V call is TRBV7-2, the J call TRBJ2-3; D gene uncertain. Trimming left V 5 bases short and J 2 bases short, with 14 bases between. The germline gives CDR1 SGHTA, CDR2 FQGNSA. The CDR3 consists of 15 residues. The CDR3 region is CASSPRGKLTDTQYF. The CDR3 region has the DNA TGTGCCAGCAGCCCCCGCGGCAAGCTCACAGATACGCAGTATTTT.

This clone was recorded once. This chain uses TRBV2 with TRBJ1-1; a weak D match, TRBD1 (6 bases). In germline, CDR1 is SNHLY, CDR2 FYNNEI. CDR3 length: 12 residues. V shed 8 bases and J shed 4 bases, with 11 bases lying between them. The CDR3 here is CASRGGGTEAFF. The CDR3 region has the DNA TGTGCCAGCCGAGGGGGGGGCACTGAAGCTTTCTTT. Full variable domain (outside the CDR3, taken from reference TRBV2 and TRBJ1-1): EPEVTQTPSHQVTQMGQEVILRCVPISNHLYFYWYRQILGQKVEFLVSFYNNEISEKSEIFDDQFSVERPDGSNFTLKIRSTKLEDSAMYFCASRGGGTEAFFGQGTRLTVV.

The rearrangement uses TRBV19 and TRBJ1-4, with TRBD1 matching 8 bases. The germline V gene has CDR1 LNHDA and CDR2 SQIVND (reference sequence). The CDR3 spans 14 residues. With V trimmed by 3 bases and J by 6 bases, 3 bases remained unmatched. The CDR3 sequence: CASSIQGADEKLFF. CDR3 sequence (DNA): TGTGCCAGTAGTATTCAGGGGGCGGATGAAAAACTGTTTTTT.

The genes are TRBV7-2 and TRBJ1-2; 7 bases agree with TRBD1. The CDR3 sequence is 15 residues long. Germline V gene lookup returns CDR1 SGHTA and CDR2 FQGNSA. V dropped 4 bases and J dropped 3; count of bases not matched to a gene: 8. The CDR3 DNA follows: TGTGCCAGCAGCTCGGGACAGCTGGGGGACTATGGCTACACCTTC. It yields the protein CASSSGQLGDYGYTF.

The V call is TRBV2, the J call TRBJ2-7, with D perhaps TRBD2 (6 bases). Trimming stripped 4 bases from V and 0 bases from J, with 22 bases between. Germline V gives CDR1 SNHLY, CDR2 FYNNEI. The CDR3 is 18 residues long. The chain's CDR3 is CASSVPPLLEGFSYEQYF. The CDR3 region has the DNA TGTGCCAGCAGTGTACCCCCTCTACTGGAGGGGTTCTCCTACGAGCAGTACTTC.

This clone has just a few counts. V and J are TRBV19 and TRBJ2-7; tentative D call: TRBD1 (6 bases). The CDR3 loop spans 13 amino acids. CDR1 is LNHDA, CDR2 SQIVND, per germline (reference sequence). The V and J ends lost 6 bases and 3 bases respectively, with 12 bases between them. The CDR3 DNA reads as TGTGCCAGTAGGCCGGGACACCTCTACGAGCAGTACTTC. This gives the protein CASRPGHLYEQYF.

The chain links TRBV4-2 to TRBJ1-1; D call uncertain. CDR1 and CDR2 (germline): LGHNA, YNFKEQ. This CDR3 contains 16 residues. V shed 1 base and J shed 3 bases, with 15 bases lying between them. CDR3 sequence reads: CASSQGAAWMDTEAFF. For the CDR3, the DNA is TGTGCCAGCAGCCAAGGAGCGGCGTGGATGGACACTGAAGCTTTCTTT.